The present T cell receptor beta chain was sequenced within a study of PD-1 blockade in classical Hodgkin lymphoma. With respect to this clone: The germline gene is not matched at one end of the junction; a read error may be the cause.

CDR1 SNHLY and CDR2 FYNNEI come from the germline V gene. The CDR3 contains 11 residues. Sequenced by immunoSEQ multiplex PCR; TCRdb stores in-frame clones only, minus some. The data show over 10,000 clones, roughly 90% seen once. The sample's time point: cycle 4 day 1 (C4D1), after more than 5 weeks of nivolumab. Exposure to brentuximab vedotin varied, and each patient had relapsed following autologous stem cell transplantation. Investigators isolated CD4+ T cells from thawed PBMCs through magnetic negative selection. Here the sequenced sample was CD4+ T cells from blood, taken before the fourth cycle of nivolumab. This TCR came from a human donor with classical Hodgkin lymphoma. The chain is built from TRBV2 and TRBJ2-5; tentative D call: TRBD1 (6 bases). This CDR3 reads CAGRGQETQYF. Written as DNA, the CDR3 is TGTGCCGGCAGGGGACAAGAGACCCAGTACTTC.